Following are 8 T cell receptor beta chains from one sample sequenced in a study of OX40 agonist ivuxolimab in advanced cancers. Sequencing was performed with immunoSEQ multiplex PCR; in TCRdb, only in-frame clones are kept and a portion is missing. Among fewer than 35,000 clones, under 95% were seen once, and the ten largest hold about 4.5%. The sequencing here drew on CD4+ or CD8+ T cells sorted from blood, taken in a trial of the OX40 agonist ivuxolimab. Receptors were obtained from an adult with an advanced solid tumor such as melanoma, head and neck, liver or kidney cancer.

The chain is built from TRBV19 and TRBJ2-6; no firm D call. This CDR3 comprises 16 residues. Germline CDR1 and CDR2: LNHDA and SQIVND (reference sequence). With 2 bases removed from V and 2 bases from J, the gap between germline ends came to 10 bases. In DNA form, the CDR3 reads TGTGCCAGTAGTATATTTTGGGTAACTGGGGCCAACGTCCTGACTTTC. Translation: CASSIFWVTGANVLTF.

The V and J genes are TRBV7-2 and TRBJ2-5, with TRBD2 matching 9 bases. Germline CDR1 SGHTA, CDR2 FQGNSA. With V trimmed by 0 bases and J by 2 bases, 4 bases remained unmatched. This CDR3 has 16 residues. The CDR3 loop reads CASSLALAGIQETQYF. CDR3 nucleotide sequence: TGTGCCAGCAGCTTAGCGCTAGCGGGGATACAAGAGACCCAGTACTTC.

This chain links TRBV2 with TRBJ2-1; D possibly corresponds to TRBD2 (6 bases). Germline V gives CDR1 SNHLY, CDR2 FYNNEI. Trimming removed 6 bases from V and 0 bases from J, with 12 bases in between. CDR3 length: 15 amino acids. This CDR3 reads CASRSGPSSYNEQFF. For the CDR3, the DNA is TGTGCCAGCAGGAGCGGGCCAAGCTCCTACAATGAGCAGTTCTTC.

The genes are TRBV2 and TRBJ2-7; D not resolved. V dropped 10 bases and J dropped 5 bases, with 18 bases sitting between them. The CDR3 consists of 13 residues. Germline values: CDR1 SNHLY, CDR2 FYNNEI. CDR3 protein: CATLALGPDEQYF. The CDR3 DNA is TGTGCCACCCTCGCGCTGGGCCCAGACGAGCAGTACTTC. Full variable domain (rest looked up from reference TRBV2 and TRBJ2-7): EPEVTQTPSHQVTQMGQEVILRCVPISNHLYFYWYRQILGQKVEFLVSFYNNEISEKSEIFDDQFSVERPDGSNFTLKIRSTKLEDSAMYFCATLALGPDEQYFGPGTRLTVT.

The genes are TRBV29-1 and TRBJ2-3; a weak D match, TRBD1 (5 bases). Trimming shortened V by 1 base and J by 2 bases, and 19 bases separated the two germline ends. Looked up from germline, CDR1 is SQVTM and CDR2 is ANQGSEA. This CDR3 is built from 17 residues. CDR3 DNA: TGCAGCGTTGAAGCTAGGGGTAAACTGTCTAACACAGATACGCAGTATTTT. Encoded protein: CSVEARGKLSNTDTQYF.

The CDR3 DNA reads as TGTGCCAGCCGTAGAGGGGGGGGGAAATACAATGAGCAGTTCTTC. Protein: CASRRGGGKYNEQFF. The genes are TRBV27 and TRBJ2-1, with a possible D match to TRBD2 (7 bases). Trimming shortened V by 8 bases and J by 4 bases, and 18 bases separated the two germline ends. The CDR3 runs to 15 residues. Germline values: CDR1 MNHEY, CDR2 SMNVEV (reference sequence).

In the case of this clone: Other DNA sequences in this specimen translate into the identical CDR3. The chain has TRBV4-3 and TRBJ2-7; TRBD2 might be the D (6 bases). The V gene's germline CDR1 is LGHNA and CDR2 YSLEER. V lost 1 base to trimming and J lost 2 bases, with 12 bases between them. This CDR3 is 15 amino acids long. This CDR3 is CASSQVGTSPYEQYF. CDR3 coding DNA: TGCGCCAGCAGCCAAGTAGGGACTTCACCCTACGAGCAGTACTTC.

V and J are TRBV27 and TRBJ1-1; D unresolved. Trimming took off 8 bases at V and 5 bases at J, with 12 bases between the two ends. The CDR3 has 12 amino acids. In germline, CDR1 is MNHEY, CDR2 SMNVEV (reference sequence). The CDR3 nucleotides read TGTGCCAGCTCCGAGGGCGGGACTGAAGCTTTCTTT. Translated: CASSEGGTEAFF.